This T cell receptor beta chain is drawn from a study of blood T cells in healthy people across ages. Together with a sample-barcoded 5' primer, a J-beta primer mix was included in a second PCR lasting about 7 to 11 cycles. TCRdb processed the 5' RACE reads anew with MiXCR; each CDR3 protein has one entry. The sample yields hundreds of thousands of distinct CDR3 sequences, around 49% seen once. About this clonotype itself: Its antigen is not identified.

This CDR3 is built from 15 residues. CDR1 is SGHTA and CDR2 is FQGNSA in the germline V gene. V was shortened by 5 bases and J by 1 base, with 13 bases between the two germline ends. Study results and caveats: Donor CMV status, an unknown factor, possibly confounded changes in expanded clonotypes. Older age coincided with a roughly linear decline in TCR beta diversity per million T cells.

This chain joins TRBV7-2 and TRBJ2-3, with D perhaps matching TRBD1 (5 bases). The TCR sequence derives from a woman aged 60-70 years in good health. Sequences were obtained from blood. The CDR3 region is CASSPWGAGTDTQYF. The CDR3 DNA reads TGTGCCAGCAGCCCTTGGGGCGCGGGCACAGATACGCAGTATTTT.